This entry features one T cell receptor beta chain sequence. Its antigen is unknown. The entry originates in a study of T cell responses to AZD1222 COVID-19 vaccine. Broader study findings: In a largely white British group with more females than males, clonal diversity was possibly underestimated. Baseline antibody screening turned up just a handful of seropositive AZD1222 recipients. Within unmutated variant regions lay the reported targets of nearly half of spike-specific TCRs. When two AZD1222 doses had been given, Spike-specific TCR breadth and depth rose.

The CDR3 sequence is 18 residues long. With 1 base clipped from V and 5 bases from J, the junction kept 11 bases outside the gene matches. Germline assignment: CDR1 SGHAT and CDR2 FQNNGV. Only in-frame clones appear in the TCRdb table, and some are missing; sequencing was by immunoSEQ multiplex PCR. The sample consists of roughly 100,000 clones, less than 90% of them appearing once. This chain links TRBV11-2 with TRBJ2-1; TRBD2 agrees at 10 bases. Source: peripheral blood, taken on day 0 of AZD1222 vaccination. The source of this sequence is an adult in good health. CDR3 loop: CASSLAPPTSGVDNEQFF. CDR3 nucleotides: TGTGCCAGCAGCTTAGCCCCCCCTACTAGCGGGGTTGACAATGAGCAGTTCTTC.